This is a list of T cell receptor beta chains from one sample in a study of siplizumab effects on memory and regulatory T cells. The protocol was immunoSEQ multiplex PCR, while the TCRdb copy is restricted to in-frame clones and leaves out a portion. This table has roughly 75,000 clones, just over 90% appearing once. Sequencing was carried out using CD8+ T cells sorted from blood. The receptors were gathered from a human donor in good health. CDR3s include the opening cysteine and the closing phenylalanine or tryptophan. Fields, in order: V gene, D gene, J gene, CDR3 protein. The D gene is left open where the match is weak.

TRBV5-5	TRBD1	TRBJ1-2	CASSPTDREEAYGYTF
TRBV7-3	-	TRBJ2-1	CASSLTSHSYNEQFF
TRBV21-1	-	TRBJ2-5	CASSTVKLGFSTQETQYF
TRBV4-3	TRBD2	TRBJ2-3	CASSRGLAGATDTQYF
TRBV19	-	TRBJ2-7	CASSSDLSSYEQYF
TRBV10-2	-	TRBJ1-4	CASSEGEAGVEKLFF
TRBV6-6	-	TRBJ2-7	CASSLGYEQYF
TRBV19	TRBD1	TRBJ2-7	CASSIGGTGVAEQYF
TRBV28	-	TRBJ1-1	CASSFRGVTEAFF
TRBV6-5	TRBD1	TRBJ1-2	CASTVGQGITYGYTF
TRBV11-2	-	TRBJ1-3	CASNHMASGNTIYF
TRBV20-1	-	TRBJ2-1	CSAIEGEQFF
TRBV19	TRBD1	TRBJ2-2	CASNWGQGVTGELFF
TRBV7-8	TRBD1	TRBJ1-4	CASSLYGTANEKLFF
TRBV5-1	-	TRBJ2-4	CASSSDGYVAKNIQYF
TRBV5-5	TRBD1	TRBJ1-1	CASSSGQGTLNTEAFF
TRBV27	-	TRBJ2-7	CASSLEKGGYEQYF
TRBV9	-	TRBJ1-1	CASSVEGYEAFF
TRBV6-1	TRBD1	TRBJ2-7	CASSNRDSQSYEQYF
TRBV6-5	-	TRBJ2-1	CASGLGVTEQFF
TRBV9	TRBD1	TRBJ2-5	CASSVGGGQQETQYF
TRBV7-2	TRBD1	TRBJ1-2	CASSSSPGQGAGGYTF
TRBV25-1	-	TRBJ2-7	CASASGSYEQYF
TRBV18	-	TRBJ2-2	CASSLGDYVHGELFF
TRBV9	-	TRBJ2-2	CASSDRTTGELFF
TRBV5-4	-	TRBJ2-7	CASSLREVAYEQYF
TRBV11-2	TRBD2	TRBJ2-3	CASSLWSGGARDTQYF
TRBV19	-	TRBJ2-2	CASDGGGNTGELFF
TRBV9	TRBD1	TRBJ1-1	CASSVEGTGITEAFF
TRBV9	-	TRBJ2-1	CASSVVAGINEQFF
TRBV9	-	TRBJ1-1	CASSTWMNTEAFF
TRBV30	-	TRBJ2-7	CAWSRSPGNEQYF
TRBV9	-	TRBJ2-7	CASSPAGFGPYEQYF
TRBV13	-	TRBJ2-3	CASSLGTDTQYF
TRBV18	-	TRBJ2-3	CASSSQGPRSLDTQYF
TRBV2	-	TRBJ2-3	CASSDPSAISTDTQYF
TRBV19	TRBD1	TRBJ2-3	CASIHLGTGGTDTQYF
TRBV7-6	-	TRBJ2-7	CASSLEGGSSYEQYF
TRBV6-1	TRBD2	TRBJ2-5	CASSLLAGGPETQYF
TRBV6-5	TRBD1	TRBJ1-4	CASSLIRDSEKLFF
TRBV11-2	-	TRBJ2-7	CASSLEAGLAYEQYF
TRBV2	-	TRBJ1-4	CASQFSRTATNEKLFF
TRBV5-1	-	TRBJ2-7	CASSLGNSYEQYF
TRBV9	-	TRBJ2-5	CASSVALAQETQYF
TRBV30	TRBD2	TRBJ2-7	CAWSGEGLWEQYF
TRBV25-1	-	TRBJ2-7	CASSSTSEQYF
TRBV4-3	-	TRBJ2-5	CASSQDRGPLETQYF
TRBV6-5	TRBD2	TRBJ2-5	CASNLAGGQETQYF
TRBV15	-	TRBJ1-5	CATRETRQGRDSNQPQHF
TRBV7-9	-	TRBJ1-6	CASSAGNSPLHF
TRBV5-6	-	TRBJ1-5	CASSFGKSNQPQHF
TRBV5-4	-	TRBJ2-1	CASSWTDNEQFF
TRBV2	-	TRBJ2-4	CAGQGGENIQYF
TRBV9	-	TRBJ2-3	CASSVEGFVGTDTQYF
TRBV7-7	TRBD1	TRBJ1-5	CASSFLSPTGESNQPQHF
TRBV2	TRBD1	TRBJ1-2	CASTGTGDGYTF
TRBV7-6	-	TRBJ1-1	CASSLAGGAVTEAFF
TRBV19	TRBD2	TRBJ2-1	CASSYSSGGDNEQFF